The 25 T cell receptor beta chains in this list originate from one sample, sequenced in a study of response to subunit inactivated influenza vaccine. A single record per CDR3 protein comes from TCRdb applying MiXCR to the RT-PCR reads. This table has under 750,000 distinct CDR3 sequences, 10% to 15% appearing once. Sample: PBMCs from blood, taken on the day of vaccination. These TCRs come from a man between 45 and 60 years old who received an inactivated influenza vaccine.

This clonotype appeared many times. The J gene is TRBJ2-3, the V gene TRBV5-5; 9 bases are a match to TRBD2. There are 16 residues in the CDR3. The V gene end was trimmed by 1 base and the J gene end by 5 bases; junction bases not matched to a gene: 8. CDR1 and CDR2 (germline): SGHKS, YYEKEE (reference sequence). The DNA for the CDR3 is TGTGCCAGCAGCTTGCCTGCTAGCGGGGCGCTAGATACGCAGTATTTT. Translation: CASSLPASGALDTQYF.

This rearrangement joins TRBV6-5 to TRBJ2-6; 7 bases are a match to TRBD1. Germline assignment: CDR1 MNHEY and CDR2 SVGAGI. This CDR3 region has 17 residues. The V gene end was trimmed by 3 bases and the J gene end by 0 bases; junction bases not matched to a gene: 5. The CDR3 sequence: CASSYSPGGSGANVLTF. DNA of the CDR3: TGTGCCAGCAGTTATTCCCCAGGGGGCTCTGGGGCCAACGTCCTGACTTTC.

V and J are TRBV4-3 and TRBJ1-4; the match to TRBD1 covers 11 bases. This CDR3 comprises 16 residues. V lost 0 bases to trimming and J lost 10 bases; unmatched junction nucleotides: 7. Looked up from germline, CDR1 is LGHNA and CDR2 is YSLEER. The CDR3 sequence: CASSQDHGQGARKLFF. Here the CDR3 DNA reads TGCGCCAGCAGCCAAGATCATGGACAGGGGGCAAGAAAACTGTTTTTT.

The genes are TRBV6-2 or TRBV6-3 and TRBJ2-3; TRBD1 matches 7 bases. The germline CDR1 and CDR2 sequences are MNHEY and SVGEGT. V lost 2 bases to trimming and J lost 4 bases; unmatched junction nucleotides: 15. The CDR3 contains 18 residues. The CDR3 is CASSYPQLRQGGADTQYF. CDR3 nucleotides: TGTGCCAGCAGTTACCCCCAATTACGACAGGGTGGTGCAGATACGCAGTATTTT.

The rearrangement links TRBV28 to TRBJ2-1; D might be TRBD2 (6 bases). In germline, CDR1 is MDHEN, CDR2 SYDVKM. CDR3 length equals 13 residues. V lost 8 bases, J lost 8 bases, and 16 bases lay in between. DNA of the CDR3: TGTGCCAGCCTCGGGACTCCAGGGCATGAGCAGTTCTTC. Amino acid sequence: CASLGTPGHEQFF.

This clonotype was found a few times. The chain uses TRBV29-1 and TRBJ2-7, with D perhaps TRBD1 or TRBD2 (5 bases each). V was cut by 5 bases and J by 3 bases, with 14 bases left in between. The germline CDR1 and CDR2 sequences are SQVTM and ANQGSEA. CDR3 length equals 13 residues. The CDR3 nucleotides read TGCAGCGTTTTTGGGGGACCCGACTACGAGCAGTACTTC. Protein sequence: CSVFGGPDYEQYF.

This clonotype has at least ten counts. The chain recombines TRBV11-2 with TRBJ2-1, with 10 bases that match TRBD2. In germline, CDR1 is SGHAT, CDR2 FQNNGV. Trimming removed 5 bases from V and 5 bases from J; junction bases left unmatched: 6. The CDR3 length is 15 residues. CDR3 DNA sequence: TGTGCCAGCAGCCGGATAGCGGGAGGACACAATGAGCAGTTCTTC. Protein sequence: CASSRIAGGHNEQFF.

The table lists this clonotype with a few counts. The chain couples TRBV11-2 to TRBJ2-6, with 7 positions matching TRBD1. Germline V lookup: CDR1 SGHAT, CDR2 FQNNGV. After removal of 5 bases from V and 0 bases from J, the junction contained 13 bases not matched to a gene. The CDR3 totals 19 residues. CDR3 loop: CASSQTTGAALSGANVLTF. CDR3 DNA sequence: TGTGCCAGCAGCCAGACTACAGGGGCGGCACTCTCTGGGGCCAACGTCCTGACTTTC.

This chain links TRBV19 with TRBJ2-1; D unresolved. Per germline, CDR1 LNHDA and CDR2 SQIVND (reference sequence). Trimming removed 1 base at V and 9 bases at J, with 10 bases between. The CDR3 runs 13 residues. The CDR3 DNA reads TGTGCCAGTAGTATAGTCACGAAGGGTGAGCAGTTCTTC. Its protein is CASSIVTKGEQFF.

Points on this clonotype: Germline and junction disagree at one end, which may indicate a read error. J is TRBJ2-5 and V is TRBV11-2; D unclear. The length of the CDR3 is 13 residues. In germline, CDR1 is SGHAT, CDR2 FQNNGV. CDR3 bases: TGTGCCGGCAGCTTCGGTTCGCAAGAGACCCAGTACTTC. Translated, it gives CAGSFGSQETQYF.

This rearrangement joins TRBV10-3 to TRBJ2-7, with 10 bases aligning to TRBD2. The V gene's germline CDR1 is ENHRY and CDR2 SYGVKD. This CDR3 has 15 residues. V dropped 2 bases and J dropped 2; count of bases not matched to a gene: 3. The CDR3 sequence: CAISEGLAEAYEQYF. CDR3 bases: TGTGCCATCAGTGAGGGACTAGCGGAAGCCTACGAGCAGTACTTC.

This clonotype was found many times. This CDR3 is CASSESTGGNQPQHF. DNA for the CDR3: TGTGCCAGCAGTGAGTCGACAGGGGGAAATCAGCCCCAGCATTTT. The gene calls are TRBV25-1 and TRBJ1-5; 9 bases map to TRBD1. The CDR3 spans 15 residues. After removal of 3 bases from V and 4 bases from J, the junction contained 4 bases not matched to a gene. The germline gives CDR1 MGHDK, CDR2 SYGVNS.

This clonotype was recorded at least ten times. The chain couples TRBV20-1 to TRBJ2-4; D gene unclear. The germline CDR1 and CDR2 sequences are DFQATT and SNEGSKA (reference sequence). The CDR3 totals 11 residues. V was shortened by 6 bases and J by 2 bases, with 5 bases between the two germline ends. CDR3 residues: CSAMSKNIQYF. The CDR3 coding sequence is TGCAGTGCAATGTCCAAAAACATTCAGTACTTC.

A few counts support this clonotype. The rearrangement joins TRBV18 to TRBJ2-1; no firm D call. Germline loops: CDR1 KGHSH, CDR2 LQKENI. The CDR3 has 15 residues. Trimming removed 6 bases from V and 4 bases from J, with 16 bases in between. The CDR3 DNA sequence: TGTGCCAGCTCCCGCGCGGACCAAGTTTACAATGAGCAGTTCTTC. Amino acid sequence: CASSRADQVYNEQFF.

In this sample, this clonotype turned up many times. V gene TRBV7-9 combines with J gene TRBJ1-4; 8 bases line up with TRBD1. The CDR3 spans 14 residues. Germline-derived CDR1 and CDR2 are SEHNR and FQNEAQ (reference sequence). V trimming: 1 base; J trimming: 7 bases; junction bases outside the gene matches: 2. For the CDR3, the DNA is TGTGCCAGCAGCTTAGGACAGGGGTTTGAAAAACTGTTTTTT. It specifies CASSLGQGFEKLFF. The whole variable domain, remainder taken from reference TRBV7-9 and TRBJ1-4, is DTGVSQNPRHKITKRGQNVTFRCDPISEHNRLYWYRQTLGQGPEFLTYFQNEAQLEKSRLLSDRFSAERPKGSFSTLEIQRTEQGDSAMYLCASSLGQGFEKLFFGSGTQLSVL.

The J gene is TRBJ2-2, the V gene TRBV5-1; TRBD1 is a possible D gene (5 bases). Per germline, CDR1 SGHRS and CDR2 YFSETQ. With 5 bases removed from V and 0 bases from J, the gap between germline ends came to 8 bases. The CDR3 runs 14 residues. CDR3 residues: CASRKTANTGELFF. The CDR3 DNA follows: TGCGCCAGCAGGAAGACAGCGAACACCGGGGAGCTGTTTTTT. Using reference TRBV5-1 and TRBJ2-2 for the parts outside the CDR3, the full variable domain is KAGVTQTPRYLIKTRGQQVTLSCSPISGHRSVSWYQQTPGQGLQFLFEYFSETQRNKGNFPGRFSGRQFSNSRSEMNVSTLELGDSALYLCASRKTANTGELFFGEGSRLTVL.

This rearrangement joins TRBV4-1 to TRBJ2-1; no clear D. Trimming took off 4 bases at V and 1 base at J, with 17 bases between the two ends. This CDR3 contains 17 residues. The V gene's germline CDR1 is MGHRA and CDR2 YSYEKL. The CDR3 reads CASSLREPESSYNEQFF. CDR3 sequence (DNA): TGCGCCAGCAGCCTCCGAGAGCCAGAATCTTCCTACAATGAGCAGTTCTTC.

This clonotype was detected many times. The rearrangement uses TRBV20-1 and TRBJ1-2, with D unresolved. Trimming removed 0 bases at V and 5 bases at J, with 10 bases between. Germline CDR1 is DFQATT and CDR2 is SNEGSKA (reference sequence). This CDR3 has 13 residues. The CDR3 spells CSARDGLGYGYTF. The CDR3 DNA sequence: TGCAGTGCTAGAGATGGGTTGGGATATGGCTACACCTTC.

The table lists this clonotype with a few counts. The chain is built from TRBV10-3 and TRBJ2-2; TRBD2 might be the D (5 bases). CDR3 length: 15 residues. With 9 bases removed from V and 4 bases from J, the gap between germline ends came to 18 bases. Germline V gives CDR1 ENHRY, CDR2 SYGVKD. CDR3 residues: CAITPGSFGTGELFF. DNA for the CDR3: TGTGCCATAACACCTGGGAGTTTTGGCACCGGGGAGCTGTTTTTT.

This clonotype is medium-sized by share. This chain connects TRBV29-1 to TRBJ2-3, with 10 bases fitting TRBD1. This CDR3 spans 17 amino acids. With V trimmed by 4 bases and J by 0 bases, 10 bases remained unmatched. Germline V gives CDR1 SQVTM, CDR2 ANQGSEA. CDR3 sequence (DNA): TGCAGCGTTGGTGACAGGGGGCGTCTTTCTAGCACAGATACGCAGTATTTT. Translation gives CSVGDRGRLSSTDTQYF.

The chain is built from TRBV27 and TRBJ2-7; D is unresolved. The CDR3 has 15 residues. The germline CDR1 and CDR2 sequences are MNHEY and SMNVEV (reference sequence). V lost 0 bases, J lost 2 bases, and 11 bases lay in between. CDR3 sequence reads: CASSLSVFPPYEQYF. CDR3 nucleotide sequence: TGTGCCAGCAGTTTATCGGTATTTCCCCCCTACGAGCAGTACTTC.

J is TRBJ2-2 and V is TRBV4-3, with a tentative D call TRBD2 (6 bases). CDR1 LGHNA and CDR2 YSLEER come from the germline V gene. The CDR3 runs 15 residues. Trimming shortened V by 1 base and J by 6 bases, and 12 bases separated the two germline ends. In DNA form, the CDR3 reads TGCGCCAGCAGCCAAGGGGGAGGCGTCCCCGGGGAGCTGTTTTTT. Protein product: CASSQGGGVPGELFF.

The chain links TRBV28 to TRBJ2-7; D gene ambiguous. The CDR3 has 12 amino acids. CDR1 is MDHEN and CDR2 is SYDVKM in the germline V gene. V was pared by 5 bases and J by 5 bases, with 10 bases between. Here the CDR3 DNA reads TGTGCCAGCAGTGCCGGCTGGGACGAGCAGTACTTC. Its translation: CASSAGWDEQYF.

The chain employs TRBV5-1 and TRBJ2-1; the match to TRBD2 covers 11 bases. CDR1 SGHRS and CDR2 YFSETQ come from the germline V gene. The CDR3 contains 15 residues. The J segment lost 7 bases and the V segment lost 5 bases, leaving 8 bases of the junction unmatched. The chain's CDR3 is CASSPTSGGGNEQFF. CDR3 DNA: TGCGCCAGCAGTCCCACTAGCGGGGGTGGGAATGAGCAGTTCTTC. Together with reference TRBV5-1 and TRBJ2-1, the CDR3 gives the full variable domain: KAGVTQTPRYLIKTRGQQVTLSCSPISGHRSVSWYQQTPGQGLQFLFEYFSETQRNKGNFPGRFSGRQFSNSRSEMNVSTLELGDSALYLCASSPTSGGGNEQFFGPGTRLTVL.

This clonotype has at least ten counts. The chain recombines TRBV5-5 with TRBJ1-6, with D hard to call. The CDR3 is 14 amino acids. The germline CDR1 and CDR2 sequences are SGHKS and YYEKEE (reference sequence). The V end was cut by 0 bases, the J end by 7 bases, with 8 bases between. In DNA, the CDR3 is TGTGCCAGCAGCTTGGGCAGTTCAAATTCACCCCTCCACTTT. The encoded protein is CASSLGSSNSPLHF.